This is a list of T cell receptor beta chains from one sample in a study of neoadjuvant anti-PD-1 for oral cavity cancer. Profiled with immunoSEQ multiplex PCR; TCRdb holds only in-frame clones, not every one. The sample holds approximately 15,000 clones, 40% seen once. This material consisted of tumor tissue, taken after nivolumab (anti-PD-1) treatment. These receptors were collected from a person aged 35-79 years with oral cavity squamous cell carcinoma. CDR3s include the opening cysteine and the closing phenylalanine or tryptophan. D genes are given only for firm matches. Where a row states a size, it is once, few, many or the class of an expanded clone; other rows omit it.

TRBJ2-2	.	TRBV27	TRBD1	CASSSTRTGNRAGELFF	TGTGCCAGCAGTTCGACCAGGACAGGGAACAGGGCCGGGGAGCTGTTTTTT
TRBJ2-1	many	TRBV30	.	CACPSQGKYNEQFF	TGTGCCTGTCCTTCGCAGGGGAAATACAATGAGCAGTTCTTC
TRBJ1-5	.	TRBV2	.	CASSEPGFWDQPQHF	TGTGCCAGCAGTGAACCCGGGTTTTGGGATCAGCCCCAGCATTTT
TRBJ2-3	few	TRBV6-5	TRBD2	CASSYDAGGWTDTQYF	TGTGCCAGCAGCTACGACGCGGGGGGGTGGACAGATACGCAGTATTTT
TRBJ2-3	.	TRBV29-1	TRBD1	CSVDKDRGEADTQYF	TGCAGCGTTGATAAGGACAGGGGGGAAGCAGATACGCAGTATTTT
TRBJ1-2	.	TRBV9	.	CASSVAPHSFTNYGYTF	TGTGCCAGCAGCGTAGCTCCCCACAGCTTTACTAACTATGGCTACACCTTC
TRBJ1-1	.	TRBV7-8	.	CASSFNPDRLGTEAFF	TGTGCCAGCAGCTTCAACCCAGACAGGCTGGGGACTGAAGCTTTCTTT
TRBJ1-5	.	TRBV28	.	CASRIRQSYSNQPQHF	TGTGCCAGCAGGATCAGGCAATCGTATAGCAATCAGCCCCAGCATTTT
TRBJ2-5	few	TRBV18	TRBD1	CASSRTGGQETQYF	TGTGCCAGCTCAAGGACAGGGGGCCAAGAGACCCAGTACTTC
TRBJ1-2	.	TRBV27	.	CASSPSGTARSYGYTF	TGTGCCAGCAGCCCATCGGGTACGGCCCGGAGCTATGGCTACACCTTC
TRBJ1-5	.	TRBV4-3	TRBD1	CASSQDRGQPQHF	TGCGCCAGCAGCCAGGACAGGGGGCAGCCCCAGCATTTT
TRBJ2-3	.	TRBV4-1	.	CASSQLRPGALSISTDTQYF	TGCGCCAGCAGCCAGTTAAGACCAGGGGCCCTCTCTATTAGCACAGATACGCAGTATTTT
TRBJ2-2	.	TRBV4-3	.	CASSQDGVIGTGELFF	TGCGCCAGCAGCCAAGATGGGGTAATTGGGACAGGGGAGCTGTTTTTT
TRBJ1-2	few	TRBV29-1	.	CSVEQGTSYTF	TGCAGCGTTGAGCAGGGGACGAGCTACACCTTC
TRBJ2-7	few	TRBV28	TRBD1	CASRRDRGTYEQYF	TGTGCCAGCAGGCGGGACAGGGGAACCTACGAGCAGTACTTC
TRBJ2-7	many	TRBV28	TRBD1	CASSSGDRRYEQYF	TGTGCCAGCAGTTCCGGGGACAGGCGCTACGAGCAGTACTTC
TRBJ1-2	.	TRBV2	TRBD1	CASSPQGATLNGYTF	TGTGCCAGCAGTCCACAGGGGGCCACCTTAAATGGCTACACCTTC
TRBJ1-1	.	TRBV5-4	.	CASSLGFDTEAFF	TGTGCCAGCAGCTTGGGGTTTGACACTGAAGCTTTCTTT
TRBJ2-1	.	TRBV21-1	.	CASRIWLHHSDNEQFF	TGTGCCAGCAGAATCTGGCTACACCATTCCGACAATGAGCAGTTCTTC
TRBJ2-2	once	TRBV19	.	CASKFLGAGELFF	TGTGCCAGTAAATTCCTCGGGGCTGGGGAGCTGTTTTTT
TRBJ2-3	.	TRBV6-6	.	CASKQGGTDTQYF	TGTGCCAGCAAGCAGGGGGGGACAGATACGCAGTATTTT
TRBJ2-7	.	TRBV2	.	CASTAGMYQQYF	TGTGCCAGCACGGCGGGGATGTACCAGCAGTACTTC
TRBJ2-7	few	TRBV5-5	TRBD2	CASSQDALALGYEQYF	TGCGCCAGCAGCCAAGATGCACTAGCGCTGGGGTACGAGCAGTACTTC
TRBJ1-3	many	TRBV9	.	CASSVGVTSGNTIYF	TGTGCCAGCAGCGTAGGTGTCACCTCTGGAAACACCATATATTTT
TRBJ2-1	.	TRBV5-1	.	CASSSRWNEQFF	TGCGCCAGCAGCTCAAGGTGGAATGAGCAGTTCTTC
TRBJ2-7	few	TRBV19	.	CASSPRNDEQYF	TGTGCCAGTAGCCCGCGGAATGACGAGCAGTACTTC
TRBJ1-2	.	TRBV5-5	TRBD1	CASNDREYGYTF	TGTGCCAGCAACGACAGGGAATATGGCTACACCTTC
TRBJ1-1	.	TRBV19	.	CASRNQGGTEAFF	TGTGCCAGTAGGAACCAAGGGGGCACTGAAGCTTTCTTT
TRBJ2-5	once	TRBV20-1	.	CSARSRETQYF	TGCAGTGCTAGATCGAGGGAGACCCAGTACTTC
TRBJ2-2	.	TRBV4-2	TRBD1	CASSLEQGTGELFF	TGTGCCAGCAGCCTAGAACAGGGGACCGGGGAGCTGTTTTTT
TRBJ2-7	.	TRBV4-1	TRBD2	CASSHSSGGASYEQYF	TGCGCCAGCAGCCACTCTAGCGGGGGGGCGTCCTACGAGCAGTACTTC
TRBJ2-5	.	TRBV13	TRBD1	CASSLADRVGQETQYF	TGTGCCAGCAGCTTAGCCGACAGGGTCGGTCAAGAGACCCAGTACTTC
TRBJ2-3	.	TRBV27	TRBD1	CASSPHRGLGGTDTQYF	TGTGCCAGCAGTCCCCACAGGGGGCTAGGGGGCACAGATACGCAGTATTTT
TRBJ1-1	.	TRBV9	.	CASSVVTPNTEAFF	TGTGCCAGCAGCGTAGTGACTCCAAACACTGAAGCTTTCTTT
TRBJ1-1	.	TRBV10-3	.	CAISESQAQPHTEAFF	TGTGCCATCAGTGAGTCACAGGCCCAGCCGCACACTGAAGCTTTCTTT
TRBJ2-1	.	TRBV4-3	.	CASSQETGNGGHEQFF	TGCGCCAGCAGCCAAGAAACAGGGAATGGTGGACATGAGCAGTTCTTC
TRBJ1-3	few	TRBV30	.	CAWSPGMGNSGNTIYF	TGTGCCTGGAGTCCCGGGATGGGCAACTCTGGAAACACCATATATTTT
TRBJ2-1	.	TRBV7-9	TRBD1	CASSPRGGTGSYNEQFF	TGTGCCAGCAGCCCCCGCGGAGGGACAGGGTCCTACAATGAGCAGTTCTTC
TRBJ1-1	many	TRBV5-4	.	CASSYSQGNSPSEAFF	TGTGCCAGCAGCTACAGTCAGGGAAATAGTCCCTCTGAAGCTTTCTTT
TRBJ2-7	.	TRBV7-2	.	CASSLKGGSYEQYF	TGTGCCAGCAGCTTAAAAGGGGGGTCCTACGAGCAGTACTTC
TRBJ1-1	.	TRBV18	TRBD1	CASSPQTGMNTEAFF	TGTGCCAGCTCACCCCAGACAGGGATGAACACTGAAGCTTTCTTT
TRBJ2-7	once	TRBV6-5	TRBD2	CASSYGGDPVDEQYF	TGTGCCAGCAGTTACGGGGGGGACCCCGTCGACGAGCAGTACTTC
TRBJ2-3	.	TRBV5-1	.	CASSVEGLGVRTDTQYF	TGCGCCAGCAGCGTTGAGGGTTTGGGGGTCCGCACAGATACGCAGTATTTT
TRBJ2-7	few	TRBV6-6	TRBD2	CASSTLGGVEQYF	TGTGCCAGCAGTACCCTGGGAGGGGTCGAGCAGTACTTC
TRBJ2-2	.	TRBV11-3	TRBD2	CASSRRTSGGSTGELFF	TGTGCCAGCAGCCGTCGGACTAGCGGGGGGAGTACCGGGGAGCTGTTTTTT
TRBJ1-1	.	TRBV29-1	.	CSVGVGGSTEAFF	TGCAGCGTTGGGGTGGGAGGGAGCACTGAAGCTTTCTTT
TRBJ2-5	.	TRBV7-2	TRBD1	CASSPRQGAQTQYF	TGTGCCAGCAGCCCTAGACAGGGGGCACAGACCCAGTACTTC